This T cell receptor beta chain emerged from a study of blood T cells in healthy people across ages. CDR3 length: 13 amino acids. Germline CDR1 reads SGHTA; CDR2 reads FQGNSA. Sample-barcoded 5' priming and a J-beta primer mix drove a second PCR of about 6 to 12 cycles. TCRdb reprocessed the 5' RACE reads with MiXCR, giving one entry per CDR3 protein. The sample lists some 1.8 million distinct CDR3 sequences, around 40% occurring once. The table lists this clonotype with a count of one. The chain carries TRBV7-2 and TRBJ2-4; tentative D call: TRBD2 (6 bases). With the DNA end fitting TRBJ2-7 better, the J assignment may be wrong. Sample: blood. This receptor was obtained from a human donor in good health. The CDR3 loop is CASSSDYSSEQYF. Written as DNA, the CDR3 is TGTGCCAGCAGCTCGGACTATTCATCCGAGCAGTACTTC.